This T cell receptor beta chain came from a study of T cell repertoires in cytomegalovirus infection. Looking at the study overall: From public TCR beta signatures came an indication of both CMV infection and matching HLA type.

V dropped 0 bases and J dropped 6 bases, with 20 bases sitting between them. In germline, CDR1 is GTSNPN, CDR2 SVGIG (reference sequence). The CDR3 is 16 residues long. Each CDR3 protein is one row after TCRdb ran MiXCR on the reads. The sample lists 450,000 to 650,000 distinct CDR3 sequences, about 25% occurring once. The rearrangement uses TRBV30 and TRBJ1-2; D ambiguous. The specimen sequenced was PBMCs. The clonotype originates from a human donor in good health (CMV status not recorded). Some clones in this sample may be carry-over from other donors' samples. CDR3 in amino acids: CAWSVPGRTAFDGYTF. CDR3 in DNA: TGTGCCTGGAGTGTACCAGGACGGACGGCCTTTGATGGCTACACCTTC.